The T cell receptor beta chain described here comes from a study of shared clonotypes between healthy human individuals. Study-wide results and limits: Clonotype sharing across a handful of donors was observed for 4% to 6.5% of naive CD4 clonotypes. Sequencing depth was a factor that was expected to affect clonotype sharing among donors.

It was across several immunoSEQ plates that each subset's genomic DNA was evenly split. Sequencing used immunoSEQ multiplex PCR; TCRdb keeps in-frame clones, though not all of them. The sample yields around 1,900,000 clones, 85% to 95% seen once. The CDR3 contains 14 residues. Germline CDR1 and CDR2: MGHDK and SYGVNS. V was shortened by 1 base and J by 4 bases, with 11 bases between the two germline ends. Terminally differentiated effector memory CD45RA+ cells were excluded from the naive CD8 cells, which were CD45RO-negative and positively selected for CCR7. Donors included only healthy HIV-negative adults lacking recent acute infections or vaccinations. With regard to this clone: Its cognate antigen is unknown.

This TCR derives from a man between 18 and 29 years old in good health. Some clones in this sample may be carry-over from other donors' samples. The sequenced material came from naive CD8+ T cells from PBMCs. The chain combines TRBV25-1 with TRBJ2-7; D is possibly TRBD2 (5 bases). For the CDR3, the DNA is TGTGCCAGCAGTGAATCTAGTTCGGGGTACGAGCAGTACTTC. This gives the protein CASSESSSGYEQYF.